Included here is one T cell receptor beta chain sequence, with context. This clonotype has only a few counts. Its antigen specificity is not known. Base qualities are not provided; no much larger clone lies one nucleotide away. Library prep was done by PCR. The sequencer was an Illumina HiSeq 2500. To reduce PCR and sequencing biases, unique molecular identifiers were incorporated into the TCR beta cDNA libraries. Per 1 to 10 million input T cells, approximately 500,000 cDNA molecules were obtained, such that each molecule approximated one T cell. The patient libraries were prepared and sequenced with the same protocol used for the earlier healthy control dataset. Within a given batch, samples were prepared together, multiplexed and sequenced on the same HiSeq lane. The paper's processing steps were these. MIGEC handled the raw barcoded reads, throwing out single-read molecular identifier groups before consensus assembly and CDR3 extraction. Clonotype tables were post-analysed with VDJtools, and diversity was normalized by down-sampling all datasets to the smallest sample size. Repertoire overlap clustering matched CDR3 amino acid but not nucleotide sequences to correct batch-related cross-sample contamination. TCRdb's own reprocessing of the public reads used fastp at Q25 and MiXCR and kept productive beta chains. Rows with one shared CDR3 protein collapse into an entry with the most common genes and DNA. What appears here as the V and J calls and clone size reflects TCRdb's work, not the paper's. The sample has a few hundred thousand distinct CDR3 sequences on record, 39% of them singletons. The ten largest clones capture 7.6% of the sample.

TCR beta repertoires were profiled from peripheral blood of roughly 13 young patients with multiple sclerosis to demonstrate the VDJtools post-analysis software. The multiple sclerosis patients were children and adolescents ranging in age from roughly 6 to 15 years. According to the germline V gene, CDR1 reads SGHRS and CDR2 reads YFSETQ. The junction carries 12 bases between V and J, which are trimmed by 2 bases and 0 bases respectively. The CDR3 covers 15 residues, taking in both the cysteine and the phenylalanine. Of the read, only the CDR3 DNA is kept; its 45 bases are in frame from base 1. The entry originates in a study of post-analysis software for immune sequencing data (dated by TCRdb to between 2015 and 2016). Regarding the complete study: The recorded disease courses included relapsing-remitting, secondary progressive and progressive-relapsing multiple sclerosis, and some patients had no subtype annotation. The multiple sclerosis patient repertoires were compared with about a dozen previously published healthy control repertoires from donors aged about 6 to 28 years. A subset of samples was prepared in parallel using single-end sample barcoding, then pooled and co-amplified after Illumina adapter ligation.

The full study reports these points: Multiple sclerosis patients had significantly lower normalized Chao1 diversity than controls, a result that suggests substantial peripheral T-cell clonal expansion. The control group was slightly older than the multiple sclerosis patient group. Patients showed significantly higher frequencies than controls for a handful of TRBV segments, among them TRBV5-6, TRBV5-1 and TRBV20-1. Direct clustering with F measure revealed strong co-clustering of samples prepared in the same batch, which led to a batch-effect correction.

Sequenced: blood. This TCR derives from a girl aged 2 to 10 with multiple sclerosis. This sequence uses TRBV5-1 and TRBJ2-7; the D region may be TRBD1 or TRBD2, each matching 5 bases equally. In nucleotide form, the sequence is TGCGCCAGCAGCTTCAGGGTAGGGAGCTCCTACGAGCAGTACTTC. It translates to CASSFRVGSSYEQYF. Here the CDR3 is joined to the reference TRBV5-1 and TRBJ2-7 genes, and the full variable domain is: KAGVTQTPRYLIKTRGQQVTLSCSPISGHRSVSWYQQTPGQGLQFLFEYFSETQRNKGNFPGRFSGRQFSNSRSEMNVSTLELGDSALYLCASSFRVGSSYEQYFGPGTRLTVT.